The text below deals with one T cell receptor (beta chain). The antigen is undetermined. This CDR3 spans 15 amino acids. Trimming left V 6 bases short and J 4 bases short, with 16 bases between. CDR1 is KGHSH, CDR2 LQKENI, per germline. The data derive from a study of cytomegalovirus exposure and HLA in healthy donors. Study results and limitations: Later analysis associated a missense DCLRE1C variant with TCR beta V- and J-gene trimming.

Primers included in the PCR were 60 Vbeta and 13 Jbeta primers. TCRdb's copy holds only in-frame clones and misses some; the assay was immunoSEQ multiplex PCR. This sample contains some 140,000 clones. The clonotype originates from a woman in her thirties or forties in good health and CMV-seronegative. The V gene is TRBV18, the J gene TRBJ1-5; D is perhaps TRBD1 (6 bases). The specimen was PBMCs. The CDR3, as DNA: TGTGCCAGCTCCAAAGACAGGCTTAAAAATCAGCCCCAGCATTTT. Protein: CASSKDRLKNQPQHF.